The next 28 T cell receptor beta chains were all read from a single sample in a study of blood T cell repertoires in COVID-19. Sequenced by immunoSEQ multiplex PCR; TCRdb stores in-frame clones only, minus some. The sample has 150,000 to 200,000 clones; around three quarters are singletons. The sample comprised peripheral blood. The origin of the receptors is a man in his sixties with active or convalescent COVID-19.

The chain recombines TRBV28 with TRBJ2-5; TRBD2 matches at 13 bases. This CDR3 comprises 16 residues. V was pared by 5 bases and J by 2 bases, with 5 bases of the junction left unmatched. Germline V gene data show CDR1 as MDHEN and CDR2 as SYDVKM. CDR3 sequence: CASSLTSGRGQETQYF. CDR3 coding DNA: TGTGCCAGCAGTCTCACTAGCGGGAGGGGTCAAGAGACCCAGTACTTC.

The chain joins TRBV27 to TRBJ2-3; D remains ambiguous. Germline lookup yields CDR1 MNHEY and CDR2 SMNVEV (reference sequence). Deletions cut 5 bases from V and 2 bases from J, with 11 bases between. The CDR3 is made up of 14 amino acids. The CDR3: CASSIPPPTDTQYF. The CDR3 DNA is TGTGCCAGCAGTATCCCTCCCCCCACAGATACGCAGTATTTT.

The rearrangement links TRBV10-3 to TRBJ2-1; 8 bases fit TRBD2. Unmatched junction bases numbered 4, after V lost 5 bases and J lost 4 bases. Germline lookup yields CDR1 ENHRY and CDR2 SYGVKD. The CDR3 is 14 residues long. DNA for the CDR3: TGTGCCATCAGTTATAGCGGGGTTTACAATGAGCAGTTCTTC. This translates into CAISYSGVYNEQFF.

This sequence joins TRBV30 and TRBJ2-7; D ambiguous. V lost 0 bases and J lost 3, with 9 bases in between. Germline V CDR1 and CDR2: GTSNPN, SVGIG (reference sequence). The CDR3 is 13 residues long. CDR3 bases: TGTGCCTGGAGTGTATCACTCTACTACGAGCAGTACTTC. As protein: CAWSVSLYYEQYF.

CDR3 DNA sequence: TGTGCCAGCAGCTTTGGGAGGGAATTAGAGACCCAGTACTTC. Translated, it gives CASSFGRELETQYF. This chain links TRBV7-9 with TRBJ2-5, with 7 bases matching TRBD2. V shed 3 bases and J 4 bases; nucleotides not matched to a gene: 5. Germline V gives CDR1 SEHNR, CDR2 FQNEAQ (reference sequence). The CDR3 totals 14 residues.

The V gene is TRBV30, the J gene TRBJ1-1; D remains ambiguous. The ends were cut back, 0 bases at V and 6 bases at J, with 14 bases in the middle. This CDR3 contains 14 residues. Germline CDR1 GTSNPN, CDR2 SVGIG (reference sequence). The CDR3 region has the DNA TGTGCCTGGAGTGTACTCGCTATAGCGTCTGAAGCTTTCTTT. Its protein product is CAWSVLAIASEAFF.

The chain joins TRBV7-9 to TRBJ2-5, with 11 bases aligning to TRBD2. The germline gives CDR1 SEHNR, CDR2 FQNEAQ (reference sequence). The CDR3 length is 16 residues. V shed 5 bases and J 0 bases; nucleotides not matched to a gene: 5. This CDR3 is CASSPGTSGYQETQYF. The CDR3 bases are TGTGCCAGCAGCCCCGGGACTAGCGGCTACCAAGAGACCCAGTACTTC.

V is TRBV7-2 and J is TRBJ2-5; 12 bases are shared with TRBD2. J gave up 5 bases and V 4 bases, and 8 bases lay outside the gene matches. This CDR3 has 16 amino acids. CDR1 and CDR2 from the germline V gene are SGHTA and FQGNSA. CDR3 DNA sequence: TGTGCCAGCAGCTCTCTAGCGGGAGGGAGGGGGGAGACCCAGTACTTC. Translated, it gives CASSSLAGGRGETQYF.

The CDR3: CSVTTGYNEQFF. CDR3 nucleotides: TGCAGCGTTACGACAGGGTACAATGAGCAGTTCTTC. The chain is built from TRBV29-1 and TRBJ2-1, with 7 bases identical to TRBD1. V lost 5 bases and J lost 4; bases outside the gene matches: 2. CDR1 is SQVTM, CDR2 ANQGSEA, per germline. This CDR3 spans 12 amino acids.

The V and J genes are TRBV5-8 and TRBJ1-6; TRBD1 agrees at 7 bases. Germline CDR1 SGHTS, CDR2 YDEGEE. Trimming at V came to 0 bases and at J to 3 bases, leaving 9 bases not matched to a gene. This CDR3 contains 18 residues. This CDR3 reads CASSLGASGTDYNSPLHF. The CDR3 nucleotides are TGTGCCAGCAGCTTGGGGGCTTCCGGGACAGACTATAATTCACCCCTCCACTTT.

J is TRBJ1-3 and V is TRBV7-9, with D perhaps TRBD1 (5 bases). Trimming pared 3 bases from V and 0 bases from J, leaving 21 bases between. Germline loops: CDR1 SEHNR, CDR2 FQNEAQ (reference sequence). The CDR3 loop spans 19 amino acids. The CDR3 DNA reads TGTGCCAGCAGCTTCCCTTGGGGGGGACTTAAGGACTCTGGAAACACCATATATTTT. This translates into CASSFPWGGLKDSGNTIYF.

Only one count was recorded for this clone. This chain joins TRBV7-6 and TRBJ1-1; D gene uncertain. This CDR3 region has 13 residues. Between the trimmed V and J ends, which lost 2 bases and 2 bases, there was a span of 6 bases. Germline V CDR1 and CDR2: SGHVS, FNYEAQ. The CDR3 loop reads CASSLTSNTEAFF. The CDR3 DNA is TGTGCCAGCAGCTTAACCAGTAACACTGAAGCTTTCTTT.

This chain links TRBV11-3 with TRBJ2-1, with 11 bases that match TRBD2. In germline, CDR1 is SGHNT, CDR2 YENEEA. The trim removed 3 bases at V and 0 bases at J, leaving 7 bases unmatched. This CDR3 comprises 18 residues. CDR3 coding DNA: TGTGCCAGCAGCTTGGGTAGCGGGAGGGTGAGCTCCTACAATGAGCAGTTCTTC. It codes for CASSLGSGRVSSYNEQFF.

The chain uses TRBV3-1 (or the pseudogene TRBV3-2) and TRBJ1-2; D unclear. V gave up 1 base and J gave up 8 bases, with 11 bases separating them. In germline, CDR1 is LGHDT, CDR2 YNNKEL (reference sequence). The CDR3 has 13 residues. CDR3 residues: CASSQGTGDGYTF. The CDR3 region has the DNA TGTGCCAGCAGCCAAGGTACGGGTGACGGCTACACCTTC.

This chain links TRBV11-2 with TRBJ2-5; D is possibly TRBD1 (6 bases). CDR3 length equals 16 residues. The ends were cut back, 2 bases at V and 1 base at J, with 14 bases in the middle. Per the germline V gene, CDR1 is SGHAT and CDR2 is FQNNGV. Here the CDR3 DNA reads TGTGCCAGCAGCTTATGGGGGCAGAAAGGCCAAGAGACCCAGTACTTC. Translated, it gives CASSLWGQKGQETQYF.

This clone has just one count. The DNA for the CDR3 is TGTGCCAGTAGTATCCAGGTTCGATACGAGCAGTACTTC. This encodes CASSIQVRYEQYF. The genes are TRBV19 and TRBJ2-7; D is ambiguous. V was clipped by 3 bases and J by 4 bases, with 10 bases between them. CDR1 and CDR2 (germline): LNHDA, SQIVND (reference sequence). This CDR3 has 13 amino acids.

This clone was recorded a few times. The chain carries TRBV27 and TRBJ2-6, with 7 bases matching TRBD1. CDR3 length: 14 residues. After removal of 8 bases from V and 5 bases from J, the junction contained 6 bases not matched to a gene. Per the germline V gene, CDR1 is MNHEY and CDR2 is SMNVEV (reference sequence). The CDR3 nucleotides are TGTGCCAGCGGAGACAGGGCTCGGGCCAACGTCCTGACTTTC. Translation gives CASGDRARANVLTF.

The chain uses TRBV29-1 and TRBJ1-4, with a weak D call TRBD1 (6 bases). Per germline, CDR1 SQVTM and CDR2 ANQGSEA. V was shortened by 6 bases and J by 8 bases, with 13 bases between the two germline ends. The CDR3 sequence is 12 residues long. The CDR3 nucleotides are TGCAGCGTAGTACAGGGTAGGGAAAAACTGTTTTTT. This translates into CSVVQGREKLFF.

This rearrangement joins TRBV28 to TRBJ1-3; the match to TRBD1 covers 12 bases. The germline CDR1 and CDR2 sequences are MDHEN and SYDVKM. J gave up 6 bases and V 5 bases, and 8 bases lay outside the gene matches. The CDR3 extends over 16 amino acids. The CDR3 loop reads CASSPLGQGAENTIYF. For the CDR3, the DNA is TGTGCCAGCAGTCCGCTGGGACAGGGGGCGGAAAACACCATATATTTT.

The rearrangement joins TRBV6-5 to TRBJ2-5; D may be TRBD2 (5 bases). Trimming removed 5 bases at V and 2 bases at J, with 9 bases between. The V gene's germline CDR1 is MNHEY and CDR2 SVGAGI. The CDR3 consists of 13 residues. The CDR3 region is CASSPGIQETQYF. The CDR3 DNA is TGTGCCAGCAGTCCCGGGATTCAAGAGACCCAGTACTTC.

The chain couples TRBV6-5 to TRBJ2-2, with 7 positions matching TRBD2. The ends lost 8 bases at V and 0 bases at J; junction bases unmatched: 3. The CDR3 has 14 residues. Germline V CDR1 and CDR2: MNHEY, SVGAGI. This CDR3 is CASRGDPNTGELFF. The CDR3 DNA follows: TGTGCCAGCCGGGGGGACCCGAACACCGGGGAGCTGTTTTTT.

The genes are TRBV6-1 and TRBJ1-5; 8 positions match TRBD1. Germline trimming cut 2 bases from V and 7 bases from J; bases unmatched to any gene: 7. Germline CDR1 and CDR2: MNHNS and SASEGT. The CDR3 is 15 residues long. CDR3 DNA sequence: TGTGCCAGCAGTGAATCAGACAGGGGCGGCCAGCCCCAGCATTTT. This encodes CASSESDRGGQPQHF.

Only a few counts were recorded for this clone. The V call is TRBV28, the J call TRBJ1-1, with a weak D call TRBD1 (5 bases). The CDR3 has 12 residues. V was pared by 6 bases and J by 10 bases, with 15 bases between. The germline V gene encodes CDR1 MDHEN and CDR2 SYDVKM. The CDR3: CASSPRAGRAFF. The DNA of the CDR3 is TGTGCCAGCAGCCCCAGGGCCGGGAGAGCTTTCTTT.

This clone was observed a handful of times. The CDR3 reads CASSRAGDNEKLFF. DNA of the CDR3: TGTGCCAGCAGCCGGGCAGGGGATAATGAAAAACTGTTTTTT. The V gene is TRBV5-6, the J gene TRBJ1-4; maybe TRBD1 (6 bases). The CDR3 spans 14 residues. V lost 4 bases and J 4 bases, leaving 11 bases between the germline ends. The germline V gene encodes CDR1 SGHDT and CDR2 YYEEEE.

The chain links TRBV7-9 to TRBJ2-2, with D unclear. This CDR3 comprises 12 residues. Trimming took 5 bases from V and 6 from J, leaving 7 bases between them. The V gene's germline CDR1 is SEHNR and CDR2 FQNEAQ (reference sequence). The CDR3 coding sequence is TGTGCCAGCAGCCCACTGTCCGGGGAGCTGTTTTTT. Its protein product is CASSPLSGELFF.

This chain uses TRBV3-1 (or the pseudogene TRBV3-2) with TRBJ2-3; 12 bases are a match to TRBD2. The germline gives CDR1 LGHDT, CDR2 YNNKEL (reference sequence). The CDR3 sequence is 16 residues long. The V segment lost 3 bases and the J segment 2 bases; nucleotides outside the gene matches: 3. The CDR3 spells CASSHRTSGATDTQYF. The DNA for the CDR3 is TGTGCCAGCAGCCACAGGACTAGCGGGGCCACAGATACGCAGTATTTT.

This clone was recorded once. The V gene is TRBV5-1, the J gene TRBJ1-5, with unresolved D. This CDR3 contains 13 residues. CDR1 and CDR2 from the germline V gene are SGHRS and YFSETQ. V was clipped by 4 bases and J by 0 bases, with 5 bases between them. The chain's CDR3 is CASSRDSNQPQHF. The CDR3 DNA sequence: TGCGCCAGCAGCCGGGATAGCAATCAGCCCCAGCATTTT. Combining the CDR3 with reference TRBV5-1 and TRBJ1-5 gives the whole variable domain KAGVTQTPRYLIKTRGQQVTLSCSPISGHRSVSWYQQTPGQGLQFLFEYFSETQRNKGNFPGRFSGRQFSNSRSEMNVSTLELGDSALYLCASSRDSNQPQHFGDGTRLSIL.

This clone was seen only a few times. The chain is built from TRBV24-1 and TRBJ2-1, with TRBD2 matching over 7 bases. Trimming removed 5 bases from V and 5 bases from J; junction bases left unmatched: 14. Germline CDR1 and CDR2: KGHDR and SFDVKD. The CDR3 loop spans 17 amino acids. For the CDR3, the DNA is TGTGCCACCAGTGGACGTGGTAGGCGGGAGACCGACAATGAGCAGTTCTTC. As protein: CATSGRGRRETDNEQFF.